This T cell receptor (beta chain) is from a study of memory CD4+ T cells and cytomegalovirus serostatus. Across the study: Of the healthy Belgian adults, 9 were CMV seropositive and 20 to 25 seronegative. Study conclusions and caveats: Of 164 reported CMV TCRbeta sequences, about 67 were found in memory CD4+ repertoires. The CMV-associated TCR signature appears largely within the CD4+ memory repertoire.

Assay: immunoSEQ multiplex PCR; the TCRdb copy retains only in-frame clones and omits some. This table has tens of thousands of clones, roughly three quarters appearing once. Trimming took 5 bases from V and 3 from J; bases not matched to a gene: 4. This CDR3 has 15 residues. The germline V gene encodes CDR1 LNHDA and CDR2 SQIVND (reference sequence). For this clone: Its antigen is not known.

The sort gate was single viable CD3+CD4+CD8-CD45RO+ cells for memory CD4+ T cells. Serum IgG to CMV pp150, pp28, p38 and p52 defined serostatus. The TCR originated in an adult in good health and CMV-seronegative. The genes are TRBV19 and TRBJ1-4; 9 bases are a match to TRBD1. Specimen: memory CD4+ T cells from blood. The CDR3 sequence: CASSARQGANEKLFF. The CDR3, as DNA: TGTGCCAGTAGTGCCCGACAGGGGGCTAATGAAAAACTGTTTTTT.